A selection of T cell receptor beta chains follows, all from one sample in a study of blood T cell repertoires in COVID-19. Sequencing used immunoSEQ multiplex PCR; TCRdb keeps in-frame clones, though not all of them. The sample lists some 300,000 clones, around nine tenths occurring once. The sequencing sample was made of PBMCs or T cells enriched from blood (not recorded which). These receptors came from a woman in her twenties or thirties who had been exposed to COVID-19. Both conserved end residues are part of each CDR3. The D gene is left open where the match is weak. The size entry is marked missing in some rows and otherwise reads once, few, many or a size class.

abundance,d_gene,j_gene,v_gene,CDR3nt,CDR3aa
-,-,TRBJ1-2,TRBV11-2,TGTGCCAGCAGCCCCCACGGCAGGGTAGGCGGCTACACCTTC,CASSPHGRVGGYTF
-,-,TRBJ2-5,TRBV6-5,TGTGCCAGCAGTCGGGGATGGGAGACCCAGTACTTC,CASSRGWETQYF
-,-,TRBJ2-1,TRBV7-3,TGTGCCAGCAGCTTATATCAGGGTCGAGACTACAATGAGCAGTTCTTC,CASSLYQGRDYNEQFF
-,-,TRBJ1-2,TRBV7-9,TGTGCCAGCAGCCGAGACAGGTCCTCTTATGGCTACACCTTC,CASSRDRSSYGYTF
-,-,TRBJ1-5,TRBV5-1,TGCGCCAGCAGCTTCAGGGGTGATCAGCCCCAGCATTTT,CASSFRGDQPQHF
-,-,TRBJ2-2,TRBV7-9,TGTGCCAGCAGTTGGACAGACATCGGGGAGCTGTTTTTT,CASSWTDIGELFF
-,TRBD2,TRBJ2-1,TRBV11-2,TGTGCCAGCAGCTTAGGACTAGCCCTAGTGCGGCATGAGCAGTTCTTC,CASSLGLALVRHEQFF
-,TRBD2,TRBJ2-5,TRBV5-4,TGTGCCAGCAGCTTGGGAACGGGGGGGCCCGAGACCCAGTACTTC,CASSLGTGGPETQYF
-,-,TRBJ1-1,TRBV11-2,TGTGCCAGCAGCTTAGGTGGGGACAAGGTGGCTTTCTTT,CASSLGGDKVAFF
-,-,TRBJ1-1,TRBV27,TGTGCCAGCAGTTTCTCGACAGGGAACACTGAAGCTTTCTTT,CASSFSTGNTEAFF
once,TRBD2,TRBJ2-4,TRBV3-1/TRBV3-2,TGTGCCAGCAGCCAACGAACGGGACTAGCCGGCCTTCAGTACTTC,CASSQRTGLAGLQYF
-,TRBD1,TRBJ1-2,TRBV2,TGTGCCAGCAGAGAGGACAGGGGCGGTATAGGCGGCTACACCTTC,CASREDRGGIGGYTF
-,-,TRBJ1-3,TRBV20-1,TGCAGTGCTAGTAATGGAGCCGGGTACTATTTT,CSASNGAGYYF
-,-,TRBJ1-3,TRBV21-1,TGTGCCAGCAGCAAATCTTCAGCGGATTTGAGAAACACCATATATTTT,CASSKSSADLRNTIYF
-,TRBD1,TRBJ1-6,TRBV7-9,TGTGCCAGCCGGGACAGGGATTATAATTCACCCCTCCACTTT,CASRDRDYNSPLHF
-,-,TRBJ2-2,TRBV30,TGTGCCTGGAGTGTTCTCCCGTTTTGGTGCGGGACTCCTTTCGTCGGGGAGCTGTTTTTT,CAWSVLPFWCGTPFVGELFF
-,-,TRBJ1-2,TRBV6-1,TGTGCCAGCAGTGAGGGCCGTTGGAACTATGGCTACACCTTC,CASSEGRWNYGYTF
-,TRBD1,TRBJ2-3,TRBV19,TGTGCCAGTAGTAAGGGGACAGGTAGCACAGATACGCAGTATTTT,CASSKGTGSTDTQYF
-,-,TRBJ1-6,TRBV14,TGTGCCAGCAGCCAAGGCCCCCGGGTTGGGCCCCTCCACTTT,CASSQGPRVGPLHF
-,-,TRBJ1-1,TRBV5-1,TGCGCCAGCAGCTTGGCGAGGGGGGGAGGCCCCACTGAAGCTTTCTTT,CASSLARGGGPTEAFF
-,TRBD1,TRBJ2-5,TRBV5-4,TGTGCCAGCAGCTTGGTGGGTTCGGGGACAGGGTTAGGGGAGACCCAGTACTTC,CASSLVGSGTGLGETQYF
-,-,TRBJ1-2,TRBV18,TGTGCCAGCTCGTCAGGGGCAGACGGCTACACCTTC,CASSSGADGYTF
-,TRBD1,TRBJ2-1,TRBV7-9,TGTGCCAGCAGCTCCTGGACAGGGGGTTTATTCAATGAGCAGTTCTTC,CASSSWTGGLFNEQFF
once,TRBD2,TRBJ2-3,TRBV7-9,TGTGCCAGCAGCTTAGGGGAGGGGCGGTACACAGATACGCAGTATTTT,CASSLGEGRYTDTQYF
-,TRBD1,TRBJ2-3,TRBV19,TGTGCCAGTAGAAGGGACAGGGGGCCCACAGATACGCAGTATTTT,CASRRDRGPTDTQYF
once,-,TRBJ1-4,TRBV6-2/TRBV6-3,TGTGCCAGCAGTTCCGTGGGGATTAGGGGTTGGACTAATGAAAAACTGTTTTTT,CASSSVGIRGWTNEKLFF
-,TRBD1,TRBJ2-2,TRBV6-2/TRBV6-3,TGTGCCAGCAGTTCCGGACAGGGGGAGTCCGGGGAGCTGTTTTTT,CASSSGQGESGELFF
-,-,TRBJ2-7,TRBV7-9,TGTGCCAGCAGCCCCGGACAGTCCTACGAGCAGTACTTC,CASSPGQSYEQYF
-,-,TRBJ1-1,TRBV27,TGTGCCAGCTCACCCTCGAACTCCATGAACACTGAAGCTTTCTTT,CASSPSNSMNTEAFF
few,TRBD1,TRBJ1-2,TRBV27,TGTGCCAGCAGTTTATCAACAGGGGTCCGGGGCTATGGCTACACCTTC,CASSLSTGVRGYGYTF
-,TRBD1,TRBJ1-1,TRBV6-5,TGTGCCAGCAGAGCAGGGGGCGGCACTGAAGCTTTCTTT,CASRAGGGTEAFF
once,-,TRBJ2-3,TRBV1,TGCACCACCTACTATAGGAGCACAGATACGCAGTATTTT,CTTYYRSTDTQYF
-,-,TRBJ2-5,TRBV11-3,TGTGCCAGCAGCCCCAATCGGGCAGGGGAAGAGACCCAGTACTTC,CASSPNRAGEETQYF
-,-,TRBJ1-5,TRBV2,TGTGCCAGCACCCGCCGAGGTTTCGGTTCTCAGCCCCAGCATTTT,CASTRRGFGSQPQHF
-,-,TRBJ1-4,TRBV11-2,TGTGCCAGCAGTCGACCGGGTGGAGAAAAACTGTTTTTT,CASSRPGGEKLFF
-,TRBD2,TRBJ2-5,TRBV11-3,TGTGCCAGCAGCTTGACTAGCGGGGCGCAAGAGACCCAGTACTTC,CASSLTSGAQETQYF
-,-,TRBJ2-5,TRBV28,TGTGCCAGCAGAGAAGACAGGTCAAGAACCCAGTACTTC,CASREDRSRTQYF
-,-,TRBJ2-5,TRBV5-1,TGCGCCAGCACAGGCGGGGAAGAGACCCAGTACTTC,CASTGGEETQYF
once,TRBD1,TRBJ1-6,TRBV18,TGTGCCAGCTCACCGGGGACAGGGTCTAATTCACCCCTCCACTTT,CASSPGTGSNSPLHF
-,-,TRBJ1-5,TRBV18,TGTGCCAGCTCACCGCCGGGACACGAGACTAATCAGCCCCAGCATTTT,CASSPPGHETNQPQHF
-,-,TRBJ2-1,TRBV4-1,TGCGCCAGCAGCGATCAGAATCCAGAGCAGTTCTTC,CASSDQNPEQFF
-,TRBD1,TRBJ1-1,TRBV11-2,TGTGCCAGCAGCTTATTTCCGGGACAGGGGGCCACTGAAGCTTTCTTT,CASSLFPGQGATEAFF
-,TRBD1,TRBJ1-1,TRBV5-1,TGCGCCAGCAGCCGCCAGATCGGGACAGCCAGATTCTTAGGAGCTTTCTTT,CASSRQIGTARFLGAFF
-,TRBD1,TRBJ1-6,TRBV7-6,TGTGCCAGCAGTCGACAGGGGGCTGGGAATTCACCCCTCCACTTT,CASSRQGAGNSPLHF
few,TRBD1,TRBJ2-2,TRBV29-1,TGCAGCGCCGGGACAGGGCCGTATCTTAACACCGGGGAGCTGTTTTTT,CSAGTGPYLNTGELFF
-,-,TRBJ1-5,TRBV30,TGTGCCTGGAGTACGCGGGGGAATCAGCCCCAGCATTTT,CAWSTRGNQPQHF
-,TRBD1,TRBJ1-3,TRBV7-7,TGTGCCAGCAGCTTAGCGGGGTCGCCAGGGGGCGAAAACACCATATATTTT,CASSLAGSPGGENTIYF
-,-,TRBJ1-3,TRBV6-6,TGTGCCAGCAGTCCCGGGCAGGGGTCCTCTGGAAACACCATATATTTT,CASSPGQGSSGNTIYF
-,TRBD1,TRBJ1-1,TRBV5-1,TGCGCCAGCAGCCACGGACAGGGGGACACTGAAGCTTTCTTT,CASSHGQGDTEAFF
-,-,TRBJ1-4,TRBV11-2,TGTGCCAGCACCTTACTCGGGACACTCGCAACTAATGAAAAACTGTTTTTT,CASTLLGTLATNEKLFF
-,TRBD1,TRBJ1-2,TRBV4-1,TGCGCCAGCAGCCAAGGACAGGGAGCTAACTATGGCTACACCTTC,CASSQGQGANYGYTF
once,TRBD2,TRBJ2-3,TRBV5-4,TGTGCCAGCCGAGCCCTTAGCGGGGGCAGCACAGATACGCAGTATTTT,CASRALSGGSTDTQYF
-,-,TRBJ1-5,TRBV6-5,TGTGCCAGCAGTTGGCCAGCGGATCAGCCCCAGCATTTT,CASSWPADQPQHF